Below, 32 T cell receptor beta chains from the same sample are listed, as sequenced in a study of blood T cell repertoires in COVID-19. The protocol was immunoSEQ multiplex PCR, while the TCRdb copy is restricted to in-frame clones and leaves out a portion. The sample yields more than 150,000 clones, about 77% seen once. The sequenced sample was peripheral blood. The receptors stem from an elderly woman with active or convalescent COVID-19.

This chain uses TRBV10-3 with TRBJ2-1; D possibly corresponds to TRBD2 (6 bases). The CDR3 extends over 16 amino acids. From germline, CDR1 is ENHRY and CDR2 SYGVKD. V lost 0 bases and J lost 6, with 15 bases in between. This CDR3 is CAISESMAVGGNEQFF. The CDR3 DNA is TGTGCCATCAGTGAGTCAATGGCGGTGGGGGGCAATGAGCAGTTCTTC.

CDR3 region: CASSSPGEETQYF. The CDR3 coding sequence is TGTGCCAGCAGTTCGCCGGGGGAAGAGACCCAGTACTTC. The V and J genes are TRBV28 and TRBJ2-5, with D perhaps matching TRBD2 (6 bases). This CDR3 is 13 amino acids long. Trimming stripped 4 bases from V and 3 bases from J, with 9 bases between. Germline V gives CDR1 MDHEN, CDR2 SYDVKM.

CDR3 sequence: CASSRDSYGYTF. In DNA, the CDR3 is TGTGCCAGCAGCAGGGACAGCTATGGCTACACCTTC. This chain uses TRBV5-4 with TRBJ1-2; 7 positions agree with TRBD1. The CDR3 totals 12 residues. Per the germline V gene, CDR1 is SGHNT and CDR2 is YYREEE (reference sequence). V dropped 4 bases and J dropped 4; count of bases not matched to a gene: 1.

The rearrangement joins TRBV30 to TRBJ1-3; D ambiguous. Trimming removed 0 bases from V and 0 bases from J, with 24 bases in between. The germline V gene encodes CDR1 GTSNPN and CDR2 SVGIG (reference sequence). The length of the CDR3 is 20 residues. The chain's CDR3 is CAWSVRGRRPSISSGNTIYF. The DNA of the CDR3 is TGTGCCTGGAGTGTCCGGGGTCGCCGCCCATCGATCAGCTCTGGAAACACCATATATTTT.

The CDR3 bases are TGCGCCAGCAGCCAAGGATTCGGCCAAGAGACCCAGTACTTC. Translating gives CASSQGFGQETQYF. The chain couples TRBV4-3 to TRBJ2-5; no clear D gene. The V end lost 1 base, the J end lost 1 base, and 7 bases lay between the germline ends. The length of the CDR3 is 14 residues. The germline gives CDR1 LGHNA, CDR2 YSLEER.

The J gene is TRBJ2-1, the V gene TRBV3-1 (or the pseudogene TRBV3-2); 8 bases match TRBD1. Germline V gene lookup returns CDR1 LGHDT and CDR2 YNNKEL (reference sequence). V gave up 4 bases and J gave up 4 bases; unmatched junction bases: 9. The CDR3 has 16 amino acids. The DNA of the CDR3 is TGTGCCAGCAGCCCTCGGGGGACAGGCCCATACAATGAGCAGTTCTTC. It encodes CASSPRGTGPYNEQFF.

This clone showed up just once. The chain is built from TRBV28 and TRBJ2-3, with 12 bases lining up with TRBD1. In germline, CDR1 is MDHEN, CDR2 SYDVKM. Unmatched junction bases numbered 6, after V lost 3 bases and J lost 5 bases. The CDR3 is 16 amino acids. DNA of the CDR3: TGTGCCAGCAGTTTCACGGGACAGGGGGCGAGAGATACGCAGTATTTT. Encoded protein: CASSFTGQGARDTQYF. Together with reference TRBV28 and TRBJ2-3, the CDR3 gives the full variable domain: DVKVTQSSRYLVKRTGEKVFLECVQDMDHENMFWYRQDPGLGLRLIYFSYDVKMKEKGDIPEGYSVSREKKERFSLILESASTNQTSMYLCASSFTGQGARDTQYFGPGTRLTVL.

The chain uses TRBV6-1 and TRBJ1-5; D is uncertain. The CDR3 consists of 15 residues. CDR1 is MNHNS and CDR2 is SASEGT in the germline V gene. Trimming removed 2 bases from V and 0 bases from J, with 8 bases in between. The CDR3 DNA follows: TGTGCCAGCAGTGAATGGGCATCTAGCAATCAGCCCCAGCATTTT. Its translation: CASSEWASSNQPQHF.

The chain joins TRBV19 to TRBJ1-1; 7 bases align to TRBD1. The V segment lost 4 bases and the J segment 7 bases; nucleotides outside the gene matches: 9. The CDR3 sequence is 14 residues long. The germline V gene has CDR1 LNHDA and CDR2 SQIVND (reference sequence). CDR3 amino acids: CASSTQGGQGEAFF. The CDR3, as DNA: TGTGCCAGTAGTACCCAGGGGGGACAAGGTGAAGCTTTCTTT.

This chain links TRBV27 with TRBJ2-7; TRBD2 might be the D (6 bases). The ends were cut back, 5 bases at V and 2 bases at J, with 16 bases in the middle. This CDR3 spans 15 amino acids. Per germline, CDR1 MNHEY and CDR2 SMNVEV (reference sequence). The CDR3 bases are TGTGCCAGCAGTCCAGGCGGGGCACCTACCTACGAGCAGTACTTC. Protein product: CASSPGGAPTYEQYF.

The V and J genes are TRBV5-1 and TRBJ2-2; a weak D match, TRBD2 (5 bases). Germline V gene lookup returns CDR1 SGHRS and CDR2 YFSETQ. V was shortened by 3 bases and J by 5 bases, with 8 bases between the two germline ends. The CDR3 totals 13 residues. The CDR3 loop reads CASSSRGTGELFF. CDR3 DNA: TGCGCCAGCAGCTCCCGCGGGACCGGGGAGCTGTTTTTT.

This clone was recorded only once. The chain links TRBV29-1 to TRBJ1-1; D unresolved. This CDR3 has 13 residues. The germline gives CDR1 SQVTM, CDR2 ANQGSEA. The ends were cut back, 3 bases at V and 1 base at J, with 9 bases in the middle. CDR3 DNA sequence: TGCAGCGTTGATGAGAGCGGGAACACTGAAGCTTTCTTT. This sequence encodes CSVDESGNTEAFF.

The chain carries TRBV5-1 and TRBJ2-3, with 7 bases fitting TRBD1. In germline, CDR1 is SGHRS, CDR2 YFSETQ. V was clipped by 4 bases and J by 1 base; unmatched bases: 3. This CDR3 is 14 amino acids long. DNA for the CDR3: TGCGCCAGCAGCCGGGACAGTGGCACAGATACGCAGTATTTT. This sequence encodes CASSRDSGTDTQYF. The full variable domain, with the rest looked up from reference TRBV5-1 and TRBJ2-3, is KAGVTQTPRYLIKTRGQQVTLSCSPISGHRSVSWYQQTPGQGLQFLFEYFSETQRNKGNFPGRFSGRQFSNSRSEMNVSTLELGDSALYLCASSRDSGTDTQYFGPGTRLTVL.

CDR3 sequence (DNA): TGTGCCAGCAGTTACTCGAGGGGAAACACCATATATTTT. It yields the protein CASSYSRGNTIYF. This sequence joins TRBV6-5 and TRBJ1-3; no reliable D call. With 0 bases removed from V and 4 bases from J, the gap between germline ends came to 4 bases. The germline gives CDR1 MNHEY, CDR2 SVGAGI. This CDR3 comprises 13 residues.

The chain has TRBV3-1 (or the pseudogene TRBV3-2) and TRBJ2-7, with TRBD1 matching 9 bases. The CDR3 has 14 amino acids. The junction had 3 bases not matched to a gene; V was cut back by 4 bases and J by 2 bases. The germline V gene has CDR1 LGHDT and CDR2 YNNKEL (reference sequence). CDR3 in amino acids: CASSPQGATYEQYF. The CDR3 bases are TGTGCCAGCAGCCCACAGGGGGCAACCTACGAGCAGTACTTC.

The chain joins TRBV27 to TRBJ2-1, with 10 bases that match TRBD2. The germline V gene encodes CDR1 MNHEY and CDR2 SMNVEV (reference sequence). The CDR3 consists of 17 residues. V lost 3 bases to trimming and J lost 4 bases; unmatched junction nucleotides: 9. CDR3 loop: CASSFSNLAGVYNEQFF. The CDR3 DNA is TGTGCCAGCAGTTTTAGTAATCTAGCGGGGGTGTACAATGAGCAGTTCTTC.

Only a few counts were recorded for this clone. This chain connects TRBV4-1 to TRBJ1-2, with D unclear. Germline V CDR1 and CDR2: MGHRA, YSYEKL. The ends were cut back, 0 bases at V and 2 bases at J, with 10 bases in the middle. This CDR3 spans 15 amino acids. CDR3 loop: CASSQEVARNYGYTF. The CDR3 region has the DNA TGCGCCAGCAGCCAAGAAGTTGCGAGAAACTATGGCTACACCTTC.

In DNA, the CDR3 is TGTGCCAGCAGCGGATTGGACAGACGGTCCTACAATGAGCAGTTCTTC. Protein: CASSGLDRRSYNEQFF. V usage is TRBV7-6 and J usage is TRBJ2-1; TRBD1 is a possible D gene (6 bases). Germline values: CDR1 SGHVS, CDR2 FNYEAQ. The CDR3 is made up of 16 amino acids. The V gene lost 5 bases and the J gene lost 1 base, with 15 bases spanning the gap.

The rearrangement joins TRBV7-3 to TRBJ2-2, with no clear D. Germline-derived CDR1 and CDR2 are SGHTA and FQGTGA. CDR3 length: 14 amino acids. V was cut by 4 bases and J by 5 bases, with 11 bases left in between. The CDR3 DNA sequence: TGTGCCAGCAGCTCAGGATCTTTGACCGGGGAGCTGTTTTTT. Its protein is CASSSGSLTGELFF.

The chain links TRBV10-3 to TRBJ1-6; 9 bases align to TRBD1. The CDR3 spans 13 residues. V shed 7 bases and J 11 bases; nucleotides not matched to a gene: 6. From germline, CDR1 is ENHRY and CDR2 SYGVKD. The CDR3 region has the DNA TGTGCCATCACTCCGGGACAGGGTACACCCCTCCACTTT. This codes for CAITPGQGTPLHF.

This clone came up a few times. The rearrangement joins TRBV5-8 to TRBJ2-7; D remains unclear. Trimming removed 5 bases from V and 4 bases from J, with 19 bases in between. Germline CDR1 reads SGHTS; CDR2 reads YDEGEE. This CDR3 has 15 residues. CDR3 sequence reads: CASRRNDQLIYEQYF. DNA for the CDR3: TGTGCCAGCAGGAGGAATGACCAATTAATATACGAGCAGTACTTC.

This clone qualifies as medium-sized (0.01 to 0.1%). V and J are TRBV4-1 and TRBJ2-2, with TRBD2 as a possible D gene (6 bases). V shed 3 bases and J shed 7 bases, with 9 bases lying between them. This CDR3 has 13 residues. The germline CDR1 and CDR2 sequences are MGHRA and YSYEKL. This CDR3 reads CASSQGTYGELFF. CDR3 DNA sequence: TGCGCCAGCAGCCAGGGGACTTACGGGGAGCTGTTTTTT.

V gene TRBV27 combines with J gene TRBJ2-3; D is undetermined. The CDR3 has 14 amino acids. The V end was cut by 3 bases, the J end by 2 bases, with 9 bases between. CDR1 and CDR2 (germline): MNHEY, SMNVEV (reference sequence). The CDR3: CASSFPTSTDTQYF. The CDR3 DNA reads as TGTGCCAGCAGTTTCCCTACCTCCACAGATACGCAGTATTTT.

The rearrangement uses TRBV7-2 and TRBJ2-2; D not resolved. CDR1 is SGHTA and CDR2 is FQGNSA in the germline V gene. Trimming removed 5 bases at V and 2 bases at J, with 9 bases between. There are 14 residues in the CDR3. In nucleotides, the CDR3 is TGTGCCAGCAGCCCTGTCCTTAACACCGGGGAGCTGTTTTTT. This sequence encodes CASSPVLNTGELFF. Full variable domain (rest looked up from reference TRBV7-2 and TRBJ2-2): GAGVSQSPSNKVTEKGKDVELRCDPISGHTALYWYRQSLGQGLEFLIYFQGNSAPDKSGLPSDRFSAERTGGSVSTLTIQRTQQEDSAVYLCASSPVLNTGELFFGEGSRLTVL.

This chain links TRBV24-1 with TRBJ1-2; D is unresolved. The CDR3 covers 19 residues. The germline V gene has CDR1 KGHDR and CDR2 SFDVKD. The V end was cut by 2 bases, the J end by 3 bases, with 24 bases between. The CDR3 region has the DNA TGTGCCACCAGTGATTCGCAAAGTAGTTGGCAGGATTCCCACTATGGCTACACCTTC. This gives the protein CATSDSQSSWQDSHYGYTF.

The chain is built from TRBV6-1 and TRBJ1-2, with D possibly TRBD1 on 6 matching bases. The CDR3 totals 15 residues. The V end was cut by 1 base, the J end by 5 bases, with 14 bases between. The germline CDR1 and CDR2 sequences are MNHNS and SASEGT. CDR3 DNA sequence: TGTGCCAGCAGTGAAGTTCTGGGGGCGAGGTATGGCTACACCTTC. Its translation: CASSEVLGARYGYTF.

Only a few counts were recorded for this clone. The chain carries TRBV4-2 and TRBJ2-2; 7 positions agree with TRBD1. Germline trimming cut 5 bases from V and 0 bases from J; bases unmatched to any gene: 6. This CDR3 is built from 16 residues. CDR1 is LGHNA, CDR2 YNFKEQ, per germline. For the CDR3, the DNA is TGTGCCAGCAGCTCGACTGGGACAGCGAACACCGGGGAGCTGTTTTTT. It specifies CASSSTGTANTGELFF.

This chain joins TRBV20-1 and TRBJ2-7; D unresolved. Trimming pared 3 bases from V and 2 bases from J, leaving 14 bases between. Germline CDR1 is DFQATT and CDR2 is SNEGSKA (reference sequence). This CDR3 is built from 14 residues. The CDR3 nucleotides are TGCAGTGCTAGTGGTCGGCGGTCCGCCTACGAGCAGTACTTC. As protein: CSASGRRSAYEQYF.

This chain links TRBV4-1 with TRBJ1-2; D may be TRBD1 (5 bases). Trimming cost V 3 bases and J 0 bases, with 14 bases left between them. The CDR3 totals 16 residues. Germline V gene data show CDR1 as MGHRA and CDR2 as YSYEKL. The CDR3: CASSHMGGGANYGYTF. The CDR3 DNA sequence: TGCGCCAGCAGCCACATGGGGGGGGGAGCTAACTATGGCTACACCTTC.

This clone was seen only once. The chain is built from TRBV5-1 and TRBJ2-5; TRBD1 is a possible D gene (7 bases). The CDR3 has 17 amino acids. Germline lookup yields CDR1 SGHRS and CDR2 YFSETQ. The V gene lost 0 bases and the J gene lost 4 bases, with 19 bases spanning the gap. CDR3 DNA sequence: TGCGCCAGCAGCTTGGCCGGAGGGGGCAACACCGGAGAGACCCAGTACTTC. The encoded protein is CASSLAGGGNTGETQYF.

This clone was detected only once. The chain combines TRBV2 with TRBJ1-2, with a weak D call TRBD1 (6 bases). Germline CDR1 SNHLY, CDR2 FYNNEI. The CDR3 length is 16 residues. Trimming took off 5 bases at V and 8 bases at J, with 24 bases between the two ends. DNA for the CDR3: TGTGCCAGCAGTAATTCGGGGGGACTCCAAGGGGGAGGCTACACCTTC. Residues: CASSNSGGLQGGGYTF. Filled out from reference TRBV2 and TRBJ1-2, the complete variable domain reads EPEVTQTPSHQVTQMGQEVILRCVPISNHLYFYWYRQILGQKVEFLVSFYNNEISEKSEIFDDQFSVERPDGSNFTLKIRSTKLEDSAMYFCASSNSGGLQGGGYTFGSGTRLTVV.

The V and J genes are TRBV5-1 and TRBJ1-2; 9 nucleotides line up with TRBD1. The junction had 8 bases not matched to a gene; V was cut back by 4 bases and J by 4 bases. The CDR3 has 15 amino acids. CDR1 SGHRS and CDR2 YFSETQ come from the germline V gene. CDR3 sequence (DNA): TGCGCCAGCAGCCTAAGCGGGACAGGGTCCTATGGCTACACCTTC. The encoded protein is CASSLSGTGSYGYTF.